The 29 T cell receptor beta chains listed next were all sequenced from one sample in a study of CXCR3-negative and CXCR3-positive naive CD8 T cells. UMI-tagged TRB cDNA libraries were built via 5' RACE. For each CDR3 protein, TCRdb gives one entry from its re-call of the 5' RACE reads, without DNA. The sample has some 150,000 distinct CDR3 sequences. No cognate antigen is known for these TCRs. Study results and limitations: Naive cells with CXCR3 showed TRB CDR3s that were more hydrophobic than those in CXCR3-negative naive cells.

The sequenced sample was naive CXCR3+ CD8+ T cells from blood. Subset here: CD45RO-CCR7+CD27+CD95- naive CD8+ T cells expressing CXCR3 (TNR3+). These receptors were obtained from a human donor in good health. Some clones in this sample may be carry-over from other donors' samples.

This chain's CDR3 is CASSLSNSYEQYF. This rearrangement joins TRBV12-3 or TRBV12-4 to TRBJ2-7. CDR3 length equals 13 residues.

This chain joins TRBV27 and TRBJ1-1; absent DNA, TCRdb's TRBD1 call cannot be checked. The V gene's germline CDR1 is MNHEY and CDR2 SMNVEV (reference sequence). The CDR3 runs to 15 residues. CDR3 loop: CASSSPTGGWTEAFF.

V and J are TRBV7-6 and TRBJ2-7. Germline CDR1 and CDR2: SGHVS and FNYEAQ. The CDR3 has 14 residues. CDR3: CASSLAGLVSEQYF.

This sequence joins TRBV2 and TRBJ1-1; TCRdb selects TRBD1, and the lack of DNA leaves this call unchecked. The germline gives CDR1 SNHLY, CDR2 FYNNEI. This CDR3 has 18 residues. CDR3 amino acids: CASSEAWAGALGNTEAFF.

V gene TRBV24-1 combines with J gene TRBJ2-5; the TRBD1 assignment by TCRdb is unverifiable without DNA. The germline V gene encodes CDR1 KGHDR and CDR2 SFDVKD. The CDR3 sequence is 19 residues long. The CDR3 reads CATSDLVAGASWIQETQYF.

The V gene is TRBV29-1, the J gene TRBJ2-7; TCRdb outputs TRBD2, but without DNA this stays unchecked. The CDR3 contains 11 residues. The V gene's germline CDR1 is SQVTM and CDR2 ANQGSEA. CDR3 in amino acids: CSGGGLNEQYF.

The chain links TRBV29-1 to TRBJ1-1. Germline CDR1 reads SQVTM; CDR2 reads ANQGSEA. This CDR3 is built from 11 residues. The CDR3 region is CSVEYDTEAFF.

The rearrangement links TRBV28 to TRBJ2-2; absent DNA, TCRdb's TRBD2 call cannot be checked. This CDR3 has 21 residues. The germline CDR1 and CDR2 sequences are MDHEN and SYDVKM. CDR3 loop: CASSLFSGLAGTLGNTGELFF.

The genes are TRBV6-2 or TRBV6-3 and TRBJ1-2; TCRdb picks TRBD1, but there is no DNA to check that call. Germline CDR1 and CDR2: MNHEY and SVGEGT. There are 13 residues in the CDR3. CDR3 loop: CASSYRDNYGYTF.

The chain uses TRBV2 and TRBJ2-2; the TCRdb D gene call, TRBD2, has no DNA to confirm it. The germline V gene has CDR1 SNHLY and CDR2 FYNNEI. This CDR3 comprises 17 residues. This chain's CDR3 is CASSELLAGEVTGELFF.

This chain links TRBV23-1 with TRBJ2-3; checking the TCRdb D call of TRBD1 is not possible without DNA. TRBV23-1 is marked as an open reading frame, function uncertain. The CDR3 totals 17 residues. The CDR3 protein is CASWGLGGGDMTDTQYF.

Here the CDR3 reads CASSLRQVRGKTQYF. The V gene is TRBV28, the J gene TRBJ2-5; the D call of TRBD1 rests on TCRdb alone, since no DNA is present to check it. From germline, CDR1 is MDHEN and CDR2 SYDVKM. The CDR3 is 15 amino acids.

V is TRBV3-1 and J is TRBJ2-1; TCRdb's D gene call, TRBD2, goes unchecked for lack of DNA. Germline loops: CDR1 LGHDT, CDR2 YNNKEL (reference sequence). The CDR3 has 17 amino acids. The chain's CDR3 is CASSQDWPAGDYNEQFF.

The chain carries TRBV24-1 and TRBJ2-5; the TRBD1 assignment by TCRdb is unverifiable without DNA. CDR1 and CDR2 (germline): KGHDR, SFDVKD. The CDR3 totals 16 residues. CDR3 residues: CATSDSDGPLQETQYF.

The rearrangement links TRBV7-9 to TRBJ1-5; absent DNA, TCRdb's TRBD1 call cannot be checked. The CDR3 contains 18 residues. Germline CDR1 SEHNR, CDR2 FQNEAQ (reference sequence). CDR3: CASTSPGQGRRGNQPQHF.

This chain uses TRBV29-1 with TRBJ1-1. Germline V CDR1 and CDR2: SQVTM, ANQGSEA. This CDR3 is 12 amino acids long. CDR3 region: CSVLDLNTEAFF.

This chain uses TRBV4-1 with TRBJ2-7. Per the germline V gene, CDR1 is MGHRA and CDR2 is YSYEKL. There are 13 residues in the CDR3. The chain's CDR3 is CASSQSETYEQYF.

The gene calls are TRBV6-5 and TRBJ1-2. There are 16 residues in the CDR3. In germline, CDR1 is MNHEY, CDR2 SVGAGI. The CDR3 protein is CASSPARSRPNYGYTF.

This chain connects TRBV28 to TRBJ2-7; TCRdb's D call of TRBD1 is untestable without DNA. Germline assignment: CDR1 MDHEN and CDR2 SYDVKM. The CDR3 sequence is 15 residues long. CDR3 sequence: CASSLGGGTPYEQYF.

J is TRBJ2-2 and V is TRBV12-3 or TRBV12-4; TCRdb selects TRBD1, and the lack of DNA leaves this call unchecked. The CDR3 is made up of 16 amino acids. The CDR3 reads CASSLVEGIGAGELFF.

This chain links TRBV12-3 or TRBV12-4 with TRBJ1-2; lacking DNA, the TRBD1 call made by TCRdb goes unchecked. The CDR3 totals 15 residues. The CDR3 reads CASSLVGQGGYGYTF.

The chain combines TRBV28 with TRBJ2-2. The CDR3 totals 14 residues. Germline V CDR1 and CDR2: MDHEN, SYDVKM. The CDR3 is CASSFRWNTGELFF.

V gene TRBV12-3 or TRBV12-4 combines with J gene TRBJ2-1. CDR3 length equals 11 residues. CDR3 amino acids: CASSLGSEQFF.

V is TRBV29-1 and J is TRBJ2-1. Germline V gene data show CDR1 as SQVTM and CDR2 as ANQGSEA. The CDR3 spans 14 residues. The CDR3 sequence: CSVEIQDYYNEQFF.

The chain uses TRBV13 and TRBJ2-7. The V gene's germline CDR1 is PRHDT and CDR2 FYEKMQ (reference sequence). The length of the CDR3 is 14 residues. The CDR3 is CASSFFGVSYEQYF.

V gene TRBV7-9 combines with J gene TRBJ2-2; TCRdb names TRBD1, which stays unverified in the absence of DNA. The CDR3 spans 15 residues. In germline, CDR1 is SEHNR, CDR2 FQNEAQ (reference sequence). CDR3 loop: CASSLRDSSTGELFF.

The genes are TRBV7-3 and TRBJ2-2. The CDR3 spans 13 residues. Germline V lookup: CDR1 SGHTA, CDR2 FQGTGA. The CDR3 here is CASSSTGTGELFF.

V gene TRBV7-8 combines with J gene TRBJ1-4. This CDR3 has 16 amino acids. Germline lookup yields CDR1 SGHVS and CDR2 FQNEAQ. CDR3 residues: CASSDYLGADGEKLFF.

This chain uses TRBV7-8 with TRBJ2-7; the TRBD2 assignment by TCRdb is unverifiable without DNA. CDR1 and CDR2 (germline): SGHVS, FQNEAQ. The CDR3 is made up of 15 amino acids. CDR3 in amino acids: CASSLGTSGRIEQYF.